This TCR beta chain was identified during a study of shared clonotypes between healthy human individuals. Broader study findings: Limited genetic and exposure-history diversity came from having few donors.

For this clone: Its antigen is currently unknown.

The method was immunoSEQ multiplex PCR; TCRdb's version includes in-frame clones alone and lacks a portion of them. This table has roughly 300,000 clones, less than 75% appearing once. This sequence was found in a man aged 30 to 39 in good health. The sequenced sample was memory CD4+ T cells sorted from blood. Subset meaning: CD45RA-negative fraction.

CDR3 sequence reads: CASSQEPTGSYNEQFF. CDR3 bases: TGCGCCAGCAGCCAAGAGCCGACAGGGTCCTACAATGAGCAGTTCTTC. The J gene is TRBJ2-1, the V gene TRBV5-1; 7 positions match TRBD1. V lost 4 bases to trimming and J lost 1 base; unmatched junction nucleotides: 8. CDR1 and CDR2 (germline): SGHRS, YFSETQ. This CDR3 spans 16 amino acids.